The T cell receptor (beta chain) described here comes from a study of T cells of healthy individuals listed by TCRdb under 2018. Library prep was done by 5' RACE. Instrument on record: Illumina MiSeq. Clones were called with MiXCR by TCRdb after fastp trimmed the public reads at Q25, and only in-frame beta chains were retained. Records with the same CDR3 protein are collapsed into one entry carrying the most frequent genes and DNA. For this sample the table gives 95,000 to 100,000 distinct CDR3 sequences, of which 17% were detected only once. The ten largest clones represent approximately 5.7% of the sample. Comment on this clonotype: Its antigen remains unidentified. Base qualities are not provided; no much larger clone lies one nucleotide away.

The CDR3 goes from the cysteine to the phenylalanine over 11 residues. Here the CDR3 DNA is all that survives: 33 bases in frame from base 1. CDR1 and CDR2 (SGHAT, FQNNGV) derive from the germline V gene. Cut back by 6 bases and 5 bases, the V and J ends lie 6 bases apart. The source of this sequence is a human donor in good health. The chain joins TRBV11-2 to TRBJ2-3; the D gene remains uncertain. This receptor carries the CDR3 CASRGIDTQYF. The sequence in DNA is TGTGCCAGCAGGGGGATAGATACGCAGTATTTT.